This record covers a single T cell receptor beta chain. As yet, its antigen is unknown. This entry is derived from a study of identical twins. Overall study findings and caveats: Twins showed weaker excess sharing in their beta out-of-frame sequences. Out-of-frame alpha sequences that twins shared showed excess low generation probability. While abundant cord blood beta clonotypes carried fewer insertions, memory repertoires showed no such pattern.

In TCRdb, the 5' RACE reads were re-called with MiXCR into one record per CDR3 protein. This sample has roughly 260,000 distinct CDR3 sequences, with around an eighth found just once. J lost 6 bases, V lost 7 bases, and 8 bases had no gene match. The CDR3 totals 14 residues. Donors were all healthy Caucasians. The chain uses TRBV12-3 or TRBV12-4 and TRBJ2-1; TRBD2 matches 8 bases. Material: memory (CD45RO+) T cells sorted from blood. The TCR sequence derives from a woman aged 18-29 years in good health. The CDR3: CASTQRERGNEQFF. CDR3 DNA sequence: TGTGCCAGCACACAGCGGGAGCGGGGCAATGAGCAGTTCTTC.